The rows below give T cell receptor beta chains drawn from one sample of a study of OX40 agonist ivuxolimab in advanced cancers. The assay was immunoSEQ multiplex PCR, and TCRdb's table has in-frame clones only and misses some. The table shows about 18,000 clones, with around three quarters occurring only once. The specimen comprised CD4+ or CD8+ T cells sorted from blood, sampled in a trial of the OX40 agonist ivuxolimab. The source of these receptors is an adult with an advanced solid tumor such as melanoma, head and neck, liver or kidney cancer. Both conserved end residues are part of each CDR3. The D gene is left open where the match is weak. Clone size, where shown, is once, few, many, or a class for clones that have expanded.

clone_size,j_call,v_call,d_call,cdr3_nt,cdr3_aa
.,TRBJ1-6,TRBV6-5,.,TGTGCCAGCCGAAGTAGGGGGGTCAATTCACCCCTCCACTTT,CASRSRGVNSPLHF
.,TRBJ2-1,TRBV29-1,.,TGCAGCGTTGAGGTAACGGCCTACAATGAGCAGTTCTTC,CSVEVTAYNEQFF
few,TRBJ1-2,TRBV10-1,.,TGCGCCAGCAGTGTTGGGCAGGACCTCAACTATGGCTACACCTTC,CASSVGQDLNYGYTF
.,TRBJ2-1,TRBV29-1,TRBD2,TGCAGCGTTGTAAAAGCGGGAGTGCTTTCCAATGAGCAGTTCTTC,CSVVKAGVLSNEQFF
.,TRBJ2-7,TRBV6-5,.,TGTGCCAGCAGTTATAGGCCGAGAGGGGACTACGAGCAGTACTTC,CASSYRPRGDYEQYF
.,TRBJ2-3,TRBV5-4,.,TGTGCCAGCAGCCGTTTTAGCGGCACAGATACGCAGTATTTT,CASSRFSGTDTQYF
.,TRBJ1-1,TRBV6-5,.,TGTGCCAGCAGCCCCCAGGGGAACACTGAAGCTTTCTTT,CASSPQGNTEAFF
.,TRBJ2-3,TRBV28,TRBD2,TGTGCCAGCAGTGGTAGCGGGGCCAGCACAGATACGCAGTATTTT,CASSGSGASTDTQYF
.,TRBJ2-7,TRBV5-8,.,TGCGCCAGCAGCCAAGAAGCAGGGGACCGTTACGAGCAGTACTTC,CASSQEAGDRYEQYF
.,TRBJ2-1,TRBV5-6,.,TGTGCCAGCAGCTTGGATTCCTGGGATGAGCAGTTCTTC,CASSLDSWDEQFF
.,TRBJ1-1,TRBV5-1,TRBD1,TGCGCCAGCAGCGCATACACGGGACAGACGAACACTGAAGCTTTCTTT,CASSAYTGQTNTEAFF
.,TRBJ2-1,TRBV6-4,TRBD1,TGTGCCAGCAGCCCAGGACAGGGGGAACACAATGAGCAGTTCTTC,CASSPGQGEHNEQFF
.,TRBJ2-1,TRBV6-5,TRBD2,TGTGCCAGCAGTTTAGGGGAGGGCAATGAGCAGTTCTTC,CASSLGEGNEQFF
.,TRBJ1-4,TRBV6-5,.,TGTGCCAGCGGCCCCCGGCAGGTTCCCGAAAAACTGTTTTTT,CASGPRQVPEKLFF
medium-sized,TRBJ2-2,TRBV15,.,TGTGCCACCAGCAGAGAGTCGGAGCACACCGGGGAGCTGTTTTTT,CATSRESEHTGELFF
few,TRBJ2-7,TRBV6-1,TRBD2,TGTGCCAGCAGGGTGGAAGCGGGAGGCTCCTACGAGCAGTACTTC,CASRVEAGGSYEQYF
.,TRBJ2-2,TRBV19,.,TGTGCCAGTAGTATTAGCGGCGGGGCGAACACCGGGGAGCTGTTTTTT,CASSISGGANTGELFF
.,TRBJ2-2,TRBV5-6,.,TGTGCCAGCAGCTTGGACAGGGAGCTGTTTTTT,CASSLDRELFF
.,TRBJ1-1,TRBV10-3,TRBD1,TGTGCCATCAGTGGATCCGGGACAGGGGTGGACACTGAAGCTTTCTTT,CAISGSGTGVDTEAFF
.,TRBJ1-1,TRBV5-1,.,TGCGCCAGCAGCACGGGCCCTGAAGCTTTCTTT,CASSTGPEAFF
few,TRBJ2-5,TRBV7-9,.,TGTGCCAGCAGCTTCGTTCTAGAGGGGACAACCCAGTACTTC,CASSFVLEGTTQYF
.,TRBJ2-3,TRBV28,.,TGTGCCAGCAGTTTACATCCAGATACGCAGTATTTT,CASSLHPDTQYF
.,TRBJ2-3,TRBV19,TRBD2,TGTGCCAGTAGTATACGAATCCGAAGCGGGGGGACAGATACGCAGTATTTT,CASSIRIRSGGTDTQYF
.,TRBJ2-5,TRBV29-1,.,TGCAGCGCCCAGGACGGCCCAAGAACCCAGTACTTC,CSAQDGPRTQYF
few,TRBJ2-7,TRBV5-5,.,TGTGCCAGCAGCCAAGCATCGGGAGTCTACGAGCAGTACTTC,CASSQASGVYEQYF
.,TRBJ2-3,TRBV11-2,.,TGTGCCAGCAGTCCACCGGGAAGGACTGAAGGTACGCAGTATTTT,CASSPPGRTEGTQYF
.,TRBJ1-5,TRBV27,.,TGTGCCAGCAGTTCCCGGGACGGTTACAATCAGCCCCAGCATTTT,CASSSRDGYNQPQHF
.,TRBJ2-2,TRBV18,.,TGTGCCAGCTCACTGTCCAGGGCTGGCGCCGGGGAGCTGTTTTTT,CASSLSRAGAGELFF
.,TRBJ1-5,TRBV2,.,TGTGCCAGCATGGGGGACATCCTTAGCAATCAGCCCCAGCATTTT,CASMGDILSNQPQHF
.,TRBJ2-1,TRBV19,TRBD1,TGTGCCAGTATTAAGTCTACCAGGACAGGGTTTTATGAGCAGTTCTTC,CASIKSTRTGFYEQFF
.,TRBJ1-2,TRBV7-9,TRBD1,TGTGCCAGCAGCCCAGGGACAGGGGTCTATGGCTACACCTTC,CASSPGTGVYGYTF
.,TRBJ2-7,TRBV4-1,.,TGCGCCAGCAGCCAACCCACCTCCCTGGGCTACGAGCAGTACTTC,CASSQPTSLGYEQYF
.,TRBJ2-5,TRBV9,TRBD2,TGTGCCAGCAGCGGACTACTAGCGGGGGGGCAAGAGACCCAGTACTTC,CASSGLLAGGQETQYF
.,TRBJ2-3,TRBV7-8,.,TGTGCCAGCAGCTTAGGGGCAGATACGCAGTATTTT,CASSLGADTQYF
.,TRBJ1-2,TRBV6-6,TRBD1,TGTGCCAGCAGTTTGACAGGGAATGGCTACACCTTC,CASSLTGNGYTF
.,TRBJ1-5,TRBV5-6,.,TGTGCCAGCAGCCCAGGGAGAAGTGAGCCCCAGCATTTT,CASSPGRSEPQHF
.,TRBJ2-7,TRBV10-3,TRBD2,TGTGCCATCAGTGTTGGGACTAGCGGGGGCTCCTACGAGCAGTACTTC,CAISVGTSGGSYEQYF
.,TRBJ1-6,TRBV10-3,.,TGTGCCATCAGTGAAGGGGGGAGAGGTAATTCACCCCTCCACTTT,CAISEGGRGNSPLHF
.,TRBJ1-1,TRBV11-3,TRBD1,TGTGCCAGCAGCTACCGACAGGGAGGGCGAGGTATGAACACTGAAGCTTTCTTT,CASSYRQGGRGMNTEAFF
.,TRBJ1-5,TRBV7-6,.,TGTGCCAGCAGCCCAGCTAGCAATCAGCCCCAGCATTTT,CASSPASNQPQHF
.,TRBJ1-1,TRBV7-7,TRBD1,TGTGCTACGGGATACAGGGGGCAATACACTGAAGCTTTCTTT,CATGYRGQYTEAFF
.,TRBJ2-3,TRBV7-9,.,TGTGCCAGCAAAACTAGCAGCACAGATACGCAGTATTTT,CASKTSSTDTQYF
.,TRBJ1-1,TRBV9,.,TGTGCCAGCAGCCGGACATCATTGGGGTCTACGAACACTGAAGCTTTCTTT,CASSRTSLGSTNTEAFF
.,TRBJ1-6,TRBV6-5,.,TGTGCCAGCAGGTTACTGAGCTCCTATAATTCACCCCTCCACTTT,CASRLLSSYNSPLHF
.,TRBJ1-3,TRBV19,.,TGTGCCAGTAGTGAATACTTAGGCGGAAACACCATATATTTT,CASSEYLGGNTIYF
.,TRBJ2-2,TRBV23-1,.,TGCGCCAGCAGTCAATCGGGTGGGGTTTCAAAAACCGGGGAGCTGTTTTTT,CASSQSGGVSKTGELFF
.,TRBJ2-1,TRBV5-1,.,TGCGCCAGCAGCTTGGCCGACAAGTTAGATGAGCAGTTCTTC,CASSLADKLDEQFF
.,TRBJ2-5,TRBV9,TRBD1,TGTGCCAGCAGCGAGGGACAGCGCCAAGAGACCCAGTACTTC,CASSEGQRQETQYF
.,TRBJ2-1,TRBV2,TRBD1,TGTGCCAGCAGACAGGGGGAAGGCGAGCAGTTCTTC,CASRQGEGEQFF
.,TRBJ2-5,TRBV5-4,TRBD2,TGTGCCAGCAGACGACTCGGGACTAGAGGGACCCAAGAGACCCAGTACTTC,CASRRLGTRGTQETQYF
.,TRBJ2-4,TRBV7-2,.,TGTGCCAGCAGCTTACGAGAACACTCATCGAACATTCAGTACTTC,CASSLREHSSNIQYF
.,TRBJ2-7,TRBV27,.,TGTGCCAGGAAAAGCAGGGTTATCTACGAGCAGTACTTC,CARKSRVIYEQYF